This T cell receptor (beta chain) was observed in a study of T cells in Graves' hyperthyroidism and ophthalmopathy. Exclusion followed for patients with uncontrolled infection, other autoimmune disease, pregnancy or lactation. RNA transcripts yielded amplified TCR beta CDR3 regions. In the first-round RT-PCR of the TCR CDR3, the HTBI primer set was used. MiXCR was run by TCRdb on the multiplex PCR reads, yielding one entry per CDR3 protein. The table includes 500,000 to 650,000 distinct CDR3 sequences, roughly 18% detected once. This clonotype was recorded at least ten times. As yet, its antigen is unknown. The CDR3 extends over 15 amino acids. Germline V gives CDR1 LGHDT, CDR2 YNNKEL (reference sequence). V dropped 5 bases and J dropped 6; count of bases not matched to a gene: 9. Study-level findings and limits: Classification by a 13 V-J model distinguished ophthalmopathy from stable hyperthyroidism. Before onset, by a median of approximately 6.8 months, the model predicted ophthalmopathy.

The chain carries TRBV3-1 and TRBJ1-1, with TRBD1 matching over 10 bases. This TCR was sampled from a woman in her late teens or twenties with Graves' ophthalmopathy. Sequenced input: blood. The CDR3 region is CASSKRGTGVPEAFF. As DNA, the CDR3 is TGTGCCAGCAGCAAGAGAGGGACAGGGGTTCCTGAAGCTTTCTTT.